The 14 T cell receptor beta chains given below trace back to one sample, sequenced in a study of Tregs in tolerant kidney transplant recipients. Some clones are missing from TCRdb's copy, which holds only in-frame ones; the method was immunoSEQ multiplex PCR. The sample shows more than 60,000 clones, 95% to 98% of them seen only once. The sequencing here drew on CD4+ T cells from blood, taken before the transplant. The source of these receptors is a human donor who received a combined kidney and bone marrow transplant.

The chain joins TRBV21-1 to TRBJ1-5; the table's D call, TRBD1, was not checked against the DNA. TRBV21-1 is a listed pseudogene. This CDR3 region has 20 residues. The CDR3 is CASSPPGPWDRGPGNQPQHF. As DNA, the CDR3 is TGTGCCAGCAGCCCCCCCGGACCCTGGGACAGGGGGCCCGGGAATCAGCCCCAGCATTTT.

V and J are TRBV6-5 and TRBJ2-3; no firm D call. This CDR3 is 14 amino acids long. V was clipped by 4 bases and J by 2 bases, with 10 bases between them. The germline V gene has CDR1 MNHEY and CDR2 SVGAGI. The CDR3 spells CASSSNGYTDTQYF. Written as DNA, the CDR3 is TGTGCCAGCAGTTCGAACGGTTACACAGATACGCAGTATTTT.

This chain joins TRBV19 and TRBJ1-1, with a tentative D call TRBD1 (5 bases). The length of the CDR3 is 14 residues. Germline lookup yields CDR1 LNHDA and CDR2 SQIVND (reference sequence). V dropped 6 bases and J dropped 5 bases, with 16 bases sitting between them. In DNA, the CDR3 is TGTGCCAGTAGCGAGGGAGGGACGGTAACTGAAGCTTTCTTT. Translated, it gives CASSEGGTVTEAFF.

This rearrangement joins TRBV9 to TRBJ1-1; 7 nucleotides match TRBD1. After removal of 0 bases from V and 2 bases from J, the junction contained 10 bases not matched to a gene. Germline V gene lookup returns CDR1 SGDLS and CDR2 YYNGEE. The CDR3 consists of 17 residues. CDR3 residues: CASSVVPGGLFNTEAFF. In nucleotides, the CDR3 is TGTGCCAGCAGCGTAGTTCCAGGGGGGCTGTTTAACACTGAAGCTTTCTTT. Full variable domain (outside the CDR3, taken from reference TRBV9 and TRBJ1-1): DSGVTQTPKHLITATGQRVTLRCSPRSGDLSVYWYQQSLDQGLQFLIQYYNGEERAKGNILERFSAQQFPDLHSELNLSSLELGDSALYFCASSVVPGGLFNTEAFFGQGTRLTVV.

The chain employs TRBV7-2 and TRBJ1-2, with TRBD1 matching over 9 bases. CDR3 length equals 15 residues. V shed 1 base, J shed 7 bases, and the junction held 7 bases outside the gene matches. CDR1 is SGHTA and CDR2 is FQGNSA in the germline V gene. This chain's CDR3 is CASSLDRGQGGGYTF. CDR3 sequence (DNA): TGTGCCAGCAGCTTAGACAGGGGACAGGGAGGTGGCTACACCTTC.

In its sample, this clone was seen once. The V gene is TRBV6-5, the J gene TRBJ1-4, with a weak D call TRBD1 (5 bases). The germline V gene has CDR1 MNHEY and CDR2 SVGAGI. Trimming shortened V by 6 bases and J by 10 bases, and 15 bases separated the two germline ends. This CDR3 region has 13 residues. The CDR3 loop reads CASRSPMGGKLFF. The CDR3 DNA reads as TGTGCCAGCAGATCCCCCATGGGGGGAAAACTGTTTTTT.

The chain carries TRBV7-9 and TRBJ1-3; TRBD1 agrees at 9 bases. The CDR3 sequence is 15 residues long. CDR1 is SEHNR and CDR2 is FQNEAQ in the germline V gene (reference sequence). Trimming cost V 1 base and J 3 bases; bases outside gene matches: 1. CDR3 residues: CASSLGDRVGNTIYF. The CDR3 DNA sequence: TGTGCCAGCAGCTTAGGGGACAGGGTTGGAAACACCATATATTTT.

The gene calls are TRBV12-5 and TRBJ2-7; 7 nucleotides match TRBD1. The CDR3 consists of 16 residues. Trimming at V came to 3 bases and at J to 5 bases, leaving 13 bases not matched to a gene. Per the germline V gene, CDR1 is LGHNT and CDR2 is FRNRAP. CDR3 coding DNA: TGTGCTAGTGGTTTTATCCCCGGAACAGGGGTAGACGAGCAGTACTTC. Protein product: CASGFIPGTGVDEQYF.

V and J are TRBV18 and TRBJ2-3, with 7 bases aligning to TRBD1. Looked up from germline, CDR1 is KGHSH and CDR2 is LQKENI. The CDR3 contains 18 residues. V lost 3 bases, J lost 0 bases, and 12 bases stayed unmatched. CDR3 protein: CASSPPGTEPSSTDTQYF. For the CDR3, the DNA is TGTGCCAGCTCACCTCCCGGGACAGAGCCGTCTAGCACAGATACGCAGTATTTT.

The V and J genes are TRBV6-1 and TRBJ2-1; 14 bases are shared with TRBD2. In germline, CDR1 is MNHNS, CDR2 SASEGT. This CDR3 is built from 15 residues. V trimming: 4 bases; J trimming: 5 bases; junction bases outside the gene matches: 1. The chain's CDR3 is CASSVTSGRDNEQFF. The DNA for the CDR3 is TGTGCCAGCAGTGTGACTAGCGGGAGGGACAATGAGCAGTTCTTC.

The rearrangement links TRBV5-1 to TRBJ2-7; D possibly corresponds to TRBD1 (5 bases). With 4 bases removed from V and 9 bases from J, the gap between germline ends came to 26 bases. The germline CDR1 and CDR2 sequences are SGHRS and YFSETQ. This CDR3 has 16 amino acids. In DNA form, the CDR3 reads TGCGCCAGCAGCCCCGCGACAGTTTCGATCTCGCACGGGCAGTACTTC. Translating gives CASSPATVSISHGQYF.

This rearrangement joins TRBV9 to TRBJ2-1; 8 bases match TRBD2. CDR1 and CDR2 (germline): SGDLS, YYNGEE. V lost 1 base, J lost 5 bases, and 2 bases stayed unmatched. This CDR3 has 14 amino acids. DNA of the CDR3: TGTGCCAGCAGCGTAAGCGGGGGTAACAATGAGCAGTTCTTC. Amino acid sequence: CASSVSGGNNEQFF.

The rearrangement joins TRBV27 to TRBJ2-3; 14 positions match TRBD2. CDR3 length equals 16 residues. Trimming removed 6 bases from V and 3 bases from J; junction bases left unmatched: 5. The germline V gene encodes CDR1 MNHEY and CDR2 SMNVEV (reference sequence). The CDR3 spells CASRKGLAGVTDTQYF. The CDR3 DNA sequence: TGTGCCAGCAGGAAGGGACTAGCGGGAGTGACAGATACGCAGTATTTT.

This chain connects TRBV2 to TRBJ2-3; D may be TRBD1 (6 bases). Germline CDR1 is SNHLY and CDR2 is FYNNEI. The germline V and J ends were trimmed by 0 bases and 5 bases, with 12 bases remaining between them. The CDR3 spans 15 residues. CDR3 DNA sequence: TGTGCCAGCAGTGAAGCGCTTAGGGGACAAGATACGCAGTATTTT. Protein sequence: CASSEALRGQDTQYF.